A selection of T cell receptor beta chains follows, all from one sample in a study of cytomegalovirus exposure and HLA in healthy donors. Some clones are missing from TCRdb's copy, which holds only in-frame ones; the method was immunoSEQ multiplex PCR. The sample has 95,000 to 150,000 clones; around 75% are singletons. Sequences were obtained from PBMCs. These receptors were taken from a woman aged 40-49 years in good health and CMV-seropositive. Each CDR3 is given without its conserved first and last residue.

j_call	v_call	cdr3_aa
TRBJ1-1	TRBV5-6	ASSRADRENTEAF
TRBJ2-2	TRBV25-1	ASRQGLGTGELF
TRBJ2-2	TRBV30	AWSVLRGSGELF
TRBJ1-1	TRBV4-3	ASSQDRVNTEAF
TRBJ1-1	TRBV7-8	ASSLRTGDIYTEAF
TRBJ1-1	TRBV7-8	ASSPRRVGTEAF
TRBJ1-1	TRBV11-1	ASSLDRGLATEAF
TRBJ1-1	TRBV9	ASSPREGVHTEAF
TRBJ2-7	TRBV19	ASSILGQGRGEQY
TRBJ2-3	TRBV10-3	AIRRDSPDTQY
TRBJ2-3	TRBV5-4	ASSLDGGATDTQY
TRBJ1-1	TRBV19	ASSTRQGVRTEAF
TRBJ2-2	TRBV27	ASSFSWDTGELF
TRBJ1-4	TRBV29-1	SVELTGTEKLF
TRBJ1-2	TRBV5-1	ASSPTGRDNGYT
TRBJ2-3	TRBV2	ATQLSGLYTDTQY
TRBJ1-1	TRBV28	ASSLYRGTGGTAF
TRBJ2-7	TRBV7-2	ASSLENWAPEQY
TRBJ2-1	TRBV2	ASSEDRDYRMIAYNEQF
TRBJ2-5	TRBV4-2	ASSQVGFGSGTQETQY
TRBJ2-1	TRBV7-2	ASSLVGVAGGYNEQF
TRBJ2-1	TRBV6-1	ASSEGTHSSYNEQF
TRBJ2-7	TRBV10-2	ASSLAGGVEQY
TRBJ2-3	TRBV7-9	ASSSRGGDTDTQY
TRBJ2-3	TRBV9	ASGTRKDSTDTQY
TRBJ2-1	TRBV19	ASSKRTSGYNEQF
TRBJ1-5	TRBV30	AWSRQGVQPQH
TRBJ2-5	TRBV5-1	ASSLDRPETQY
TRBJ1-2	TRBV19	ASSTLSQGGDGYT
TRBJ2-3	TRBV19	ASSLAGPTDTQY
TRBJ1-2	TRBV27	ASSFGGGYGYT
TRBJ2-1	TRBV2	ASRDREFNEQF
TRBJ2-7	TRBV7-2	ASSGRDSPNEQY
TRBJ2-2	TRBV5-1	ASSATVTTGELF
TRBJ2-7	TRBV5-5	ASSYDNSYEQY
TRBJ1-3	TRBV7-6	ASSLDIGNTIY
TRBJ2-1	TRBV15	ATSIGTGRDNEQF
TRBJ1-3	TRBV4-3	ASSVGQPFSGNTIY
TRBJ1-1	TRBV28	ASSLGQTNTEAF
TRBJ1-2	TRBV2	ASSAQGATVYGYT
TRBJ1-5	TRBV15	ATSGGTAQPQH